The clone carrying this T cell receptor (beta chain) has just a few counts. The antigen is unknown. The CDR3 sequence is 14 residues long. Losses at the gene ends were 7 bases for V and 0 bases for J; bases not matched to a gene: 5. TCRdb passed the 5' RACE reads through MiXCR, listing each CDR3 protein once. The sample holds hundreds of thousands of distinct CDR3 sequences, 8.7% seen once. This sample was included in a study of T cells after yellow fever vaccination. Points from the study as a whole: The secondary response was weaker but peaked faster, day 5 versus 15. Shared CD4/CD8 clonotypes were a small share, likely from convergent recombination.

The source was PBMCs, collected on the day of the first yellow fever vaccination. The chain carries TRBV12-3 or TRBV12-4 and TRBJ1-1; 7 nucleotides match TRBD1. The receptor was derived from a young man who received the YFV17D yellow fever vaccine. The CDR3 region is CASTTGLLNTEAFF. The CDR3 region has the DNA TGTGCCAGCACGACAGGGCTCCTGAACACTGAAGCTTTCTTT.